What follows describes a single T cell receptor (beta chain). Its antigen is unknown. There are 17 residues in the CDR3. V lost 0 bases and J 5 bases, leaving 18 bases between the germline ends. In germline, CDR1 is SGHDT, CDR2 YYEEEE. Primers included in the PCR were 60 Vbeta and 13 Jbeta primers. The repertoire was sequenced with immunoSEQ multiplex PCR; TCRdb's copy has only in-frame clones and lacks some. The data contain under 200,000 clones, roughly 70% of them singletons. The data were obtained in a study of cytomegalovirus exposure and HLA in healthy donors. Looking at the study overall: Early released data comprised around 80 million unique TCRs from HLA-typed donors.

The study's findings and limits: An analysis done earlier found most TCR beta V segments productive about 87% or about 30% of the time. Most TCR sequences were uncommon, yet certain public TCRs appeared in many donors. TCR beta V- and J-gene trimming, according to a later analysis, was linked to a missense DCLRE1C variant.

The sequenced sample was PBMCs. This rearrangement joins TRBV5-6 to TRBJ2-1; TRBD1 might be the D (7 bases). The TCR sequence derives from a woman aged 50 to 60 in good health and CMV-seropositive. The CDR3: CASSLEYRGWRDNEQFF. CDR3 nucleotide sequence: TGTGCCAGCAGCTTGGAATACAGGGGATGGAGGGACAATGAGCAGTTCTTC.